The rows below give T cell receptor beta chains drawn from one sample of a study of vaccination and CD4 T cells after COVID-19. Their target antigens are unknown. TCRdb recomputed calls from the PCR reads with MiXCR, one row per CDR3 protein. The top ten clones hold around a tenth of a sample with about 11,000 distinct CDR3 sequences, roughly 41% of them seen once. This material consisted of CD4+ T cells from blood, cultured in vitro, taken after SARS-CoV-2 vaccination. These receptors came from a human donor who had recovered from COVID-19. CDR3s include the opening cysteine and the closing phenylalanine or tryptophan. The D gene is left open where the match is weak. The listing skips clone size in some rows; elsewhere it reads once, few, many or a size class.

>NA|TRBV19|NA|TRBJ2-2
TGTGCCACCACTCTATTAAACGGGATCAGCCCCGGGGAGCTGTTTTTT
CATTLLNGISPGELFF
>NA|TRBV11-2|NA|TRBJ2-6
TGTGCCAGCAGCCCCGGGGGCCACGCCGGGGCCAACGTCCTGACTTTC
CASSPGGHAGANVLTF
>NA|TRBV15|few|TRBJ2-3
TGTGCCACCAGCGCCCGGGCAGGGGGCACAGATACGCAGTATTTT
CATSARAGGTDTQYF
>TRBD2|TRBV20-1|NA|TRBJ2-2
TGCAGTGCTTCTATAGCGGGAGTAAATCGGGAGCTGTTTTTT
CSASIAGVNRELFF
>TRBD1|TRBV6-1|few|TRBJ2-2
TGTGCCAGCAGGCGAGGGGGGACAGGGGACACCGGGGAGCTGTTTTTT
CASRRGGTGDTGELFF
>NA|TRBV6-2/TRBV6-3|NA|TRBJ2-7
TGTGCCAGCAGAAGGGGTTCTCGGGAGCAGTACTTC
CASRRGSREQYF
>NA|TRBV28|NA|TRBJ1-1
TGTGCCAGCAGTTCCCAGGGTAGGACTGAAGCTTTCTTT
CASSSQGRTEAFF
>NA|TRBV24-1|NA|TRBJ1-5
TGTGCCACCAGTCCACGGAATAGCAATCAGCCCCAGCATTTT
CATSPRNSNQPQHF
>TRBD1|TRBV9|NA|TRBJ2-5
TGTGCCAGCAGCGTAGGCCGGGACAGGGGAGGAGCGCCCAGAGAGACCCAGTACTTC
CASSVGRDRGGAPRETQYF
>TRBD1|TRBV5-4|NA|TRBJ1-6
TGTGCCAGCAGCGAACCGACAGGGTGGGAAAATTCACCCCTCCACTTT
CASSEPTGWENSPLHF
>NA|TRBV7-2|few|TRBJ2-3
TGTGCCAGCAGCACCAGGGGAGGGGAGGTGGGTACGCAGTATTTT
CASSTRGGEVGTQYF
>NA|TRBV6-5|NA|TRBJ1-1
TGTGCCAGCAGTTACGAGGGGGGCGGGGGAGCTTTCTTT
CASSYEGGGGAFF
>NA|TRBV2|NA|TRBJ2-5
TGTGCCAGCAGTGTACAGGGAACGGGTTCTGCGGGGGAGACCCAGTACTTC
CASSVQGTGSAGETQYF
>NA|TRBV7-2|NA|TRBJ1-1
TGTGCCAGCAGCTTAGCGTACCCTTCGAGGATTATGAACACTGAAGCTTTCTTT
CASSLAYPSRIMNTEAFF
>NA|TRBV7-2|NA|TRBJ2-1
TGTGCCAGCAGCTTACGGGACAACAATGAGCAGTTCTTC
CASSLRDNNEQFF
>NA|TRBV28|few|TRBJ1-2
TGTGCCAGCAGTTTATTTCGGGGGCGTGGCTACACCTTC
CASSLFRGRGYTF
>NA|TRBV20-1|NA|TRBJ2-5
TGCAGTGCTCGAGATCCGGTGACCCAGTACTTC
CSARDPVTQYF
>NA|TRBV15|NA|TRBJ1-5
TGTGCCACCAGCGGCCCAGATCAGCCCCAGCATTTT
CATSGPDQPQHF
>TRBD2|TRBV4-3|few|TRBJ2-2
TGCGCCAGCAGCCGAGTGGGGACTAGGGCCGGGGAGCTGTTTTTT
CASSRVGTRAGELFF
>TRBD1|TRBV7-7|NA|TRBJ1-3
TGTGCCAGCAGCCCACCCCCGGGACAGGGGTACGGAAACACCATATATTTT
CASSPPPGQGYGNTIYF
>NA|TRBV28|NA|TRBJ1-2
TGTGCCAGCAGGGACGGTAGAGGCTACACCTTC
CASRDGRGYTF
>NA|TRBV7-9|few|TRBJ1-1
TGTGCCAGCAGCTTTGGTGGGGGGAACACTGAAGCTTTCTTT
CASSFGGGNTEAFF
>NA|TRBV6-1|NA|TRBJ1-2
TGTGCCAGCAGTGAGCCAGGGGAACGAGGGTATGGCTACACCTTC
CASSEPGERGYGYTF
>NA|TRBV24-1|few|TRBJ2-1
TGTGCCACCAGTGACCGGAGGGGATCCTACAATGAGCAGTTCTTC
CATSDRRGSYNEQFF
>NA|TRBV7-9|NA|TRBJ1-1
TGTGCCAGCAGCTCACTAAGGGGAGCTCGGGGCACTGAAGCTTTCTTT
CASSSLRGARGTEAFF
>TRBD1|TRBV29-1|NA|TRBJ2-5
TGCAGCGTGACCGACAGGGACATCGAGACCCAGTACTTC
CSVTDRDIETQYF
>NA|TRBV9|NA|TRBJ2-3
TGTGCCAGCAGCCGTGCGGGACGAAGCACAGATACGCAGTATTTT
CASSRAGRSTDTQYF
>TRBD2|TRBV7-6|NA|TRBJ2-1
TGTGCCAGCAGCTTAGTCTGGGGACTAGCGGGAGGGCTTGGTGAGCAGTTCTTC
CASSLVWGLAGGLGEQFF
>NA|TRBV6-1|NA|TRBJ2-7
TGTGCCAGCAGAAGCTCCTACGAGCAGTACTTC
CASRSSYEQYF
>NA|TRBV6-1|NA|TRBJ1-2
TGTGGCAGCAGCTCTCCAGGGTCGAACCCCAGCGCTAACTATGGCTACACCTTC
CGSSSPGSNPSANYGYTF
>TRBD2|TRBV5-1|NA|TRBJ2-7
TGCGCCAGCAGCTGGACTAGCGGGATTTCCTCCTACGAGCAGTACTTC
CASSWTSGISSYEQYF